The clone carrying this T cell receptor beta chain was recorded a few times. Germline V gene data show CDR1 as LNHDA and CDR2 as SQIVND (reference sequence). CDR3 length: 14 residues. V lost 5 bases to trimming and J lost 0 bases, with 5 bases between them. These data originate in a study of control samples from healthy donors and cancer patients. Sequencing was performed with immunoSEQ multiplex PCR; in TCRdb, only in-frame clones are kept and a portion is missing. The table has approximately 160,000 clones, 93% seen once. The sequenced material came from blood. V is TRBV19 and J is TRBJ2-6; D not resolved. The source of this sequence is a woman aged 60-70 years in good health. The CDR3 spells CASSGFSGANVLTF. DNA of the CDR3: TGTGCCAGTAGTGGTTTCTCTGGGGCCAACGTCCTGACTTTC.